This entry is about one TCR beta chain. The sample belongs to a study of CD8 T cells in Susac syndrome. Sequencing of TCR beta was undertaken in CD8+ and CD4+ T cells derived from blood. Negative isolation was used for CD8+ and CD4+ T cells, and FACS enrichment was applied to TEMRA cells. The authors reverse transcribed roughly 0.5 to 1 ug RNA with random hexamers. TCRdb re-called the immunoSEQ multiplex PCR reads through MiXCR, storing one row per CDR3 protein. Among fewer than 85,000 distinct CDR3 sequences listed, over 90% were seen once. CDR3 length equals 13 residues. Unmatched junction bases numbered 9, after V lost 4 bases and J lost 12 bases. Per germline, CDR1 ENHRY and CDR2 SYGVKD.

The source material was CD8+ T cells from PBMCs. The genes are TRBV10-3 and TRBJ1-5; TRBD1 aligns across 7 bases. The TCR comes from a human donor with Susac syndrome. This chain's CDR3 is CAISGGTASRQHF. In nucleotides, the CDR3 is TGTGCCATCAGTGGCGGGACAGCGAGTCGCCAGCATTTT.